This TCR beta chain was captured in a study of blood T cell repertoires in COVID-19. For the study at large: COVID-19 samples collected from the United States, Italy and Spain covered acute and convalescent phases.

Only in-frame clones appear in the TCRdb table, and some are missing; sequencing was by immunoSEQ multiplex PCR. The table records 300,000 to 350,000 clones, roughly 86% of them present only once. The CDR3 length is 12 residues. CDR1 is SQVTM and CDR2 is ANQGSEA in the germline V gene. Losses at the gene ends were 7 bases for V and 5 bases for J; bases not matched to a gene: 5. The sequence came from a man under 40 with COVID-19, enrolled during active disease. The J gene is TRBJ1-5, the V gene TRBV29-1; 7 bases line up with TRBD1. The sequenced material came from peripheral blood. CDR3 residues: CSARQGDQPQHF. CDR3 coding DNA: TGCAGCGCCCGCCAGGGGGATCAGCCCCAGCATTTT.